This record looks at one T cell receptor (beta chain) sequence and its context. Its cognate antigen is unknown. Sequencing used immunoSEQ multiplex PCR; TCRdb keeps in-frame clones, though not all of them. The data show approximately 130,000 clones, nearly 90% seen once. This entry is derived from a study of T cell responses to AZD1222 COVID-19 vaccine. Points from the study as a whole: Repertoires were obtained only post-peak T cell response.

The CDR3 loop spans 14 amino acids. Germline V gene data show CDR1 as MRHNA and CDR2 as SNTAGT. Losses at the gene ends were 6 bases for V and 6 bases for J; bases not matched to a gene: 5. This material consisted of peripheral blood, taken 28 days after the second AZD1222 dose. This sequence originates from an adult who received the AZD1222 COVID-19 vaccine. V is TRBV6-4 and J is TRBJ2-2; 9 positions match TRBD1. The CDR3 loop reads CASRGQGAAGELFF. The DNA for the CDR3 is TGTGCCAGCAGGGGACAGGGAGCGGCCGGGGAGCTGTTTTTT.